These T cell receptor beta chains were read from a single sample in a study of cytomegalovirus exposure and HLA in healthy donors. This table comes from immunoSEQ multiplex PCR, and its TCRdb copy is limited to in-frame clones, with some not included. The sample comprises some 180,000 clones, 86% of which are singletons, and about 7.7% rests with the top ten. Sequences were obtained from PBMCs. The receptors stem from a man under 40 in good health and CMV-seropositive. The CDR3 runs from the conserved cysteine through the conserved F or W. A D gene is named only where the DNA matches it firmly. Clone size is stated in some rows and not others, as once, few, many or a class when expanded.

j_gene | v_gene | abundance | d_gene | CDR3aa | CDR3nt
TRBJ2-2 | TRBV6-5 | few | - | CASSTHNTGELFF | TGTGCCAGCAGCACCCATAACACCGGGGAGCTGTTTTTT
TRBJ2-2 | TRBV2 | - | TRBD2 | CASSEGRLAGVPNTGELFF | TGTGCCAGCAGTGAAGGTAGACTAGCGGGAGTACCGAACACCGGGGAGCTGTTTTTT
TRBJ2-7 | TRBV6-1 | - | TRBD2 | CASSGGLAGGRREQYF | TGTGCCAGCAGTGGCGGACTAGCGGGAGGTAGGCGCGAGCAGTACTTC
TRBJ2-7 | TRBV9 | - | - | CASSVGVRPPRYEQYF | TGTGCCAGCAGCGTAGGGGTTAGGCCCCCCCGCTACGAGCAGTACTTC
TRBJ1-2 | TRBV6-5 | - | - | CASRPGTNYGYTF | TGTGCCAGCAGGCCGGGGACTAACTATGGCTACACCTTC
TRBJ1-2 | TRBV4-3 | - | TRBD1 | CASSQEVSGGLGYTF | TGCGCCAGCAGCCAAGAGGTCTCAGGGGGCCTTGGCTACACCTTC
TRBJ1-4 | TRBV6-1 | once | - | CASSEALPWSEKLFF | TGTGCCAGCAGTGAAGCTCTCCCCTGGAGTGAAAAACTGTTTTTT
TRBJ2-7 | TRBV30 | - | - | CASYGEAYEQYF | TGTGCCTCCTACGGGGAGGCCTACGAGCAGTACTTC
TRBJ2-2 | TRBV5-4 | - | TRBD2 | CASSLGLAGETGELFF | TGTGCCAGCAGCTTGGGACTAGCGGGGGAGACCGGGGAGCTGTTTTTT
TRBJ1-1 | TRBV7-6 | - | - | CASSLDISDTEAFF | TGTGCCAGCAGCTTAGATATATCGGACACTGAAGCTTTCTTT
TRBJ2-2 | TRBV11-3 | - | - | CASSPTSVNTGELFF | TGTGCCAGCAGTCCCACATCCGTTAACACCGGGGAGCTGTTTTTT
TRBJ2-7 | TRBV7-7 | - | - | CASSLVLTSIYEQYF | TGTGCTAGCAGCTTAGTATTAACTAGCATCTACGAGCAGTACTTC
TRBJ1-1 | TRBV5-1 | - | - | CASSFFEGTEAFF | TGCGCCAGCAGCTTCTTCGAGGGGACTGAAGCTTTCTTT
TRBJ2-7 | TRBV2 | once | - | CASSLIQTGSYEQYF | TGTGCCAGCAGTCTAATTCAGACAGGCTCCTACGAGCAGTACTTC
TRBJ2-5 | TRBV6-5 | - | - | CASSYSGGKETQYF | TGTGCCAGCAGTTACTCGGGGGGTAAAGAGACCCAGTACTTC
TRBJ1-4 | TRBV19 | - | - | CASSTPRGEKLFF | TGTGCCAGTAGTACCCCGAGGGGTGAAAAACTGTTTTTT
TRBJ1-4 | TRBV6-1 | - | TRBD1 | CASSETGGNEKLFF | TGTGCCAGCAGTGAGACAGGGGGAAATGAAAAACTGTTTTTT
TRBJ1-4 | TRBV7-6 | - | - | CASSLGGAPNEKLFF | TGTGCCAGCAGCTTAGGGGGGGCTCCTAATGAAAAACTGTTTTTT
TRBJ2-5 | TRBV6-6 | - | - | CASSYLWRETQYF | TGTGCCAGCAGTTACTTGTGGCGGGAGACCCAGTACTTC
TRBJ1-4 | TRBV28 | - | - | CASSPLRDRAEKLFF | TGTGCCAGCAGTCCCCTACGGGATAGGGCCGAAAAACTGTTTTTT
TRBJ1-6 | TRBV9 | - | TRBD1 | CASSVRSGTGTGDFDSYNSPLHF | TGTGCCAGCAGCGTAAGATCAGGGACCGGGACAGGTGATTTTGATTCCTATAATTCACCCCTCCACTTT
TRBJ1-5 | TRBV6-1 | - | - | CASSVWAEVNQPQHF | TGTGCCAGCAGTGTGTGGGCCGAAGTAAATCAGCCCCAGCATTTT
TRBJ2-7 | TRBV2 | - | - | CASSANEQYF | TGTGCCAGCAGTGCCAACGAGCAGTACTTC
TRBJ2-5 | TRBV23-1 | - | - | CASSPQHAGETQYF | TGCGCCAGCAGTCCCCAGCATGCGGGTGAGACCCAGTACTTC
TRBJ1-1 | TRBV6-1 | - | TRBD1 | CASKVGGAGGTEAFF | TGTGCCAGCAAAGTCGGGGGCGCAGGGGGCACTGAAGCTTTCTTT
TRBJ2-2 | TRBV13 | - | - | CASSQAPTGELFF | TGTGCCAGCAGCCAGGCCCCTACCGGGGAGCTGTTTTTT
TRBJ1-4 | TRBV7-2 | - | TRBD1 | CASSLDWTGPKEKLFF | TGTGCCAGCAGCTTAGATTGGACAGGGCCCAAAGAAAAACTGTTTTTT
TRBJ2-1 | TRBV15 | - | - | CATSRGGGEDVPWNEQFF | TGTGCCACCAGCAGAGGGGGTGGTGAGGACGTACCGTGGAATGAGCAGTTCTTC
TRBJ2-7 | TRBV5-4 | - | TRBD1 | CASSSRQGAYEQYF | TGTGCCAGCAGCTCGCGACAGGGTGCCTACGAGCAGTACTTC
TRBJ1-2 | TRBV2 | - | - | CASSGRLYGYTF | TGTGCCAGCAGCGGCAGGCTTTATGGCTACACCTTC
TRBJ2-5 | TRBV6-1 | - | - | CAMGGPAKGETQYF | TGTGCCATGGGAGGACCAGCCAAGGGGGAGACCCAGTACTTC
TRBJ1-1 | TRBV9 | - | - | CASSVGVGGEAFF | TGTGCCAGCAGCGTAGGAGTTGGAGGTGAAGCTTTCTTT
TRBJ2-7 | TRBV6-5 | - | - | CASSRPGGAGEQYF | TGTGCCAGCAGTCGCCCTGGAGGGGCGGGCGAGCAGTACTTC
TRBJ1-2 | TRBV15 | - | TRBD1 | CATSRDRDLYGYTF | TGTGCCACCAGCCGGGACAGGGATCTCTATGGCTACACCTTC
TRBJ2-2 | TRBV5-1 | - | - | CASSLVAGSNTGELFF | TGCGCCAGCAGCTTGGTTGCGGGGTCGAACACCGGGGAGCTGTTTTTT
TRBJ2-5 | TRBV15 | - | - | CATSRDLSQETQYF | TGTGCCACCAGCAGAGATTTGTCCCAAGAGACCCAGTACTTC
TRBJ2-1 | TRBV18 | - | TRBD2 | CASSPAGGSYNEQFF | TGTGCCAGCTCCCCAGCGGGAGGTTCCTACAATGAGCAGTTCTTC
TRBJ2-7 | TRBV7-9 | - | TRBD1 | CASSLEVGMTGASYEQYF | TGTGCCAGCAGCTTAGAGGTGGGGATGACAGGGGCGTCCTACGAGCAGTACTTC
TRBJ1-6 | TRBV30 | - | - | CAWSPSGTYNSPLHF | TGTGCCTGGAGTCCCTCGGGCACCTATAATTCACCCCTCCACTTT
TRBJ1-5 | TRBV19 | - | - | CASSSHRDGQKGPQHF | TGTGCCAGTAGTAGCCACCGGGACGGGCAAAAGGGGCCCCAGCATTTT
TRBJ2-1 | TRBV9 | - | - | CASSAVGGRPKDEQFF | TGTGCCAGCAGCGCTGTCGGGGGGCGCCCTAAGGATGAGCAGTTCTTC
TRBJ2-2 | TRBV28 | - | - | CASKFGGPGELFF | TGTGCCAGCAAGTTCGGTGGCCCCGGGGAGCTGTTTTTT
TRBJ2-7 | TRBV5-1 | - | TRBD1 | CASSLGQGPYEQYF | TGCGCCAGCAGCTTAGGACAGGGGCCCTACGAGCAGTACTTC
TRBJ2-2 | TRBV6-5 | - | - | CASSPGRNTGELFF | TGTGCCAGCAGCCCGGGACGGAACACCGGGGAGCTGTTTTTT
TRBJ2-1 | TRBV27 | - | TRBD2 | CASSTRTSGKEKGEQFF | TGTGCCAGCAGTACCCGGACTAGCGGGAAAGAGAAGGGCGAGCAGTTCTTC
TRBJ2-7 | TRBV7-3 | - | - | CASSLGPREQYF | TGTGCCAGCAGCTTAGGTCCGCGCGAGCAGTACTTC